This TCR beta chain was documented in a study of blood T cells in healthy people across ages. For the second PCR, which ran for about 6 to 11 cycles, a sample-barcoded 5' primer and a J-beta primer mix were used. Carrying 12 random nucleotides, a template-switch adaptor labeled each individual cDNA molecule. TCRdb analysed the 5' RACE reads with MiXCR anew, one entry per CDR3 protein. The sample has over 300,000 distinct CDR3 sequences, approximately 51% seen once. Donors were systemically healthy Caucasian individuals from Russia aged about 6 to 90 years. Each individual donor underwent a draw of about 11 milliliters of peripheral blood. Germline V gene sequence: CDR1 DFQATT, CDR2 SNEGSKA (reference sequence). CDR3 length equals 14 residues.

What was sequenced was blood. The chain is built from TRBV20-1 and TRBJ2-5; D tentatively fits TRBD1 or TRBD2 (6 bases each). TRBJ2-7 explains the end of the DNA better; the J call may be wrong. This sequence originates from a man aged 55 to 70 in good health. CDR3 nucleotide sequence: TGCAGTGCCGTCCCCGGAGGGGGAGTCTACGAGCAGTACTTC. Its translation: CSAVPGGGVYEQYF.